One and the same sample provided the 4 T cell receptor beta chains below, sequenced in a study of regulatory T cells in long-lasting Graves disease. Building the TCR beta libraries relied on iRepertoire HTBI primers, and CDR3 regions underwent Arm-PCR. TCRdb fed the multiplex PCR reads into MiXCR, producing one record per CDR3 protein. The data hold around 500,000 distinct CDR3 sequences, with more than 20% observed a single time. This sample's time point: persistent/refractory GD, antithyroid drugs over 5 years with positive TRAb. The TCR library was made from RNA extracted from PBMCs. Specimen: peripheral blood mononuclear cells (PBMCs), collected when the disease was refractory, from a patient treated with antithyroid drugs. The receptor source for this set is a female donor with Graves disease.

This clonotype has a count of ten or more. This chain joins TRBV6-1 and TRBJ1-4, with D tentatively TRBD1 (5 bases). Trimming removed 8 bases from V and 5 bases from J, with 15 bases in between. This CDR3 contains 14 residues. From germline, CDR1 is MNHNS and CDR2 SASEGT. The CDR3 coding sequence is TGTGCCAGCTCAAAGGGGATACCCAATGAAAAACTGTTTTTT. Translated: CASSKGIPNEKLFF.

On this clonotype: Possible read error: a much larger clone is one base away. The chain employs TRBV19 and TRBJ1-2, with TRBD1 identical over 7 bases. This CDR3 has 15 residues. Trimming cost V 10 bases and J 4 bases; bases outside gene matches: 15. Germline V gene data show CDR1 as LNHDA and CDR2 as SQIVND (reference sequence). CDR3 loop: CATAPRDSLSYGYTF. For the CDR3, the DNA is TGTGCCACCGCCCCCCGGGACAGCCTTTCCTATGGCTACACCTTC.

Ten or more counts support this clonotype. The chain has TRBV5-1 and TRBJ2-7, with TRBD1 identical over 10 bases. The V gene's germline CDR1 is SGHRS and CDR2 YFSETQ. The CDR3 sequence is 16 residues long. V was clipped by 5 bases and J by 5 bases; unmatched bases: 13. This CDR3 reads CASRMDRGLAGDEQYF. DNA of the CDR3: TGCGCCAGCAGGATGGACAGGGGGTTGGCGGGAGACGAGCAGTACTTC.

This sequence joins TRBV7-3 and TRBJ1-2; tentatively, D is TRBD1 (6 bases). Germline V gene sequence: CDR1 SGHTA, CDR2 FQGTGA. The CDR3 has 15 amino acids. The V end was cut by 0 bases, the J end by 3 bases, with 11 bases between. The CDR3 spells CASSLTSTGYYGYTF. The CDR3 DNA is TGTGCCAGCAGCTTAACTAGCACAGGGTACTATGGCTACACCTTC.